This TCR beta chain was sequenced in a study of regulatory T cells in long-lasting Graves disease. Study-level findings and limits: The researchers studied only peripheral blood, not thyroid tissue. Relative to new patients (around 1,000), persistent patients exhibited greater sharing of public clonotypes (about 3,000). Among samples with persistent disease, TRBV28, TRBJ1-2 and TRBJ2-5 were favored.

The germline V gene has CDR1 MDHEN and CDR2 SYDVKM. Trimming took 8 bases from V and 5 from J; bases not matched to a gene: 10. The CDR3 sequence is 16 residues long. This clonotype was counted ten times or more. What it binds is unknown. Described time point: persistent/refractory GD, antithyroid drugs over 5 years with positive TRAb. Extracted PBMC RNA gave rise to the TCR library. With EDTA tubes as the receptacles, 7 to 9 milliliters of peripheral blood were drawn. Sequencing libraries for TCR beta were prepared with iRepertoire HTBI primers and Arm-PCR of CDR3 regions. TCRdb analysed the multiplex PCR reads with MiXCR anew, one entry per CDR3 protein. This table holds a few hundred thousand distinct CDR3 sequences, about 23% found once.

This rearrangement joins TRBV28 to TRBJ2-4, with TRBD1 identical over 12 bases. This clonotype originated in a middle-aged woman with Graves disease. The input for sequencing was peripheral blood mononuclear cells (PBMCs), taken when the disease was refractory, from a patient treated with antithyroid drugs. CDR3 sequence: CASAGQGAARENIQYF. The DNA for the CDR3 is TGTGCCAGCGCGGGACAGGGGGCTGCAAGGGAAAACATTCAGTACTTC.